This T cell receptor beta chain was captured in a study of CD8 T cells in ankylosing spondylitis. It was by quantitative 5'-RACE with molecular barcodes that TCR beta libraries were made. In TCRdb, the 5' RACE reads were re-called with MiXCR into one record per CDR3 protein. The data hold 250,000 to 400,000 distinct CDR3 sequences, with more than 9% observed a single time. Germline CDR1 is MNHNS and CDR2 is SASEGT. V lost 2 bases and J lost 0, with 9 bases in between. The CDR3 has 15 residues. Regarding the study as a whole: According to the report, clones linked to the disease were significantly enriched in matched synovial fluid samples taken from ankylosing spondylitis patients. Some of the motif variants had earlier been found in reactive arthritis patients' fluid and blood.

This clonotype was recorded at least ten times. The antigen remains unidentified. This receptor was identified in a female donor with ankylosing spondylitis or in good health (not recorded which). This chain connects TRBV6-1 to TRBJ2-3; D is uncertain. Sequences were obtained from blood, either unsorted or a sorted T cell fraction (not recorded which). The CDR3 loop is CASSEYRASTDTQYF. As DNA, the CDR3 is TGTGCCAGCAGTGAATATAGGGCTAGCACAGATACGCAGTATTTT.